This T cell receptor beta chain was identified in a study of control samples from healthy donors and cancer patients. Data came from immunoSEQ multiplex PCR; TCRdb stores just in-frame clones and leaves some out. The repertoire holds about 150,000 clones, with about 94% as singletons. This CDR3 has 14 amino acids. The germline gives CDR1 MRHNA, CDR2 SNTAGT. With 2 bases clipped from V and 7 bases from J, the junction kept 5 bases outside the gene matches. The material sequenced was blood. The clonotype comes from a man between 50 and 59 years old in good health. The rearrangement links TRBV6-4 to TRBJ2-1, with TRBD2 matching 7 bases. The CDR3 region has the DNA TGTGCCAGCAGTGACGGCAGCGGGAATAATGAGCAGTTCTTC. It encodes CASSDGSGNNEQFF.